This T cell receptor (beta chain) was documented in a study of blood T cell repertoires in COVID-19. The overall study: The study drew acute and convalescent COVID-19 samples from the United States, Italy and Spain. The analysed material was cDNA or gDNA that came from T cells, B-cell-depleted T cells, or PBMCs.

As originally analysed: How many nucleated cells were present was estimated from reference gene primer amplification. The data were produced by immunoSEQ multiplex PCR, yet TCRdb's version contains in-frame clones alone and is incomplete. D and trimming come from the DNA, and the V and J calls and clone size come from that table. The repertoire holds hundreds of thousands of clones, 84% seen once, with 20% in the top ten. Sequencing was performed on peripheral blood. This receptor was obtained from a man aged 25-45 years with active or convalescent COVID-19.

CDR3 sequence: CASSASGGNQETQYF. CDR3 sequence (DNA): TGTGCCAGCAGCGCGAGCGGGGGCAATCAAGAGACCCAGTACTTC. The chain combines TRBV5-4 with TRBJ2-5; 8 nucleotides line up with TRBD2. The CDR3 is 15 residues long. V trimming: 4 bases; J trimming: 2 bases; junction bases outside the gene matches: 7. CDR1 is SGHNT, CDR2 YYREEE, per germline (reference sequence).